The 27 T cell receptor beta chains listed next were all sequenced from one sample in a study of a mutant IDH1 vaccine in newly diagnosed glioma. No antigen is known for these receptors. Time point of the sample: week 11, during vaccination. Each dose of the vaccine consisted of 300 ug of mutant IDH1 20-mer peptide, with topical imiquimod. The method was immunoSEQ multiplex PCR; TCRdb's version includes in-frame clones alone and lacks a portion of them. This table has around 26,000 clones, around 70% appearing once. The input for sequencing was peripheral blood mononuclear cells (PBMCs), taken from a glioma patient whose treatment included an IDH1 peptide vaccine. The receptor set was obtained from a young man with glioma. Some clones in this sample may be carry-over from other donors' samples.

This clone was counted between two and nine times. The CDR3 DNA follows: TGTGCCAGCAGTTCGACAGGGGGCGCGTCGATGAGCACCGGGGAGCTGTTTTTT. It is translated as CASSSTGGASMSTGELFF. The rearrangement uses TRBV27 and TRBJ2-2; 10 positions agree with TRBD1. CDR3 size: 18 residues. Germline V CDR1 and CDR2: MNHEY, SMNVEV (reference sequence). Trimming at V came to 4 bases and at J to 4 bases, leaving 12 bases not matched to a gene.

The chain couples TRBV2 to TRBJ2-7, with D possibly TRBD1 on 5 matching bases. V gave up 3 bases and J gave up 0 bases, with 12 bases separating them. The CDR3 totals 15 residues. Germline CDR1 and CDR2: SNHLY and FYNNEI. In DNA form, the CDR3 reads TGTGCCAGCAGTGATTTACAGGCCGTCTCCTACGAGCAGTACTTC. Translating it yields CASSDLQAVSYEQYF.

The table lists this clone with a few counts. The V gene is TRBV5-6, the J gene TRBJ1-4, with 7 bases fitting TRBD1. The CDR3 covers 13 residues. J lost 10 bases, V lost 5 bases, and 8 bases had no gene match. Per germline, CDR1 SGHDT and CDR2 YYEEEE. The DNA for the CDR3 is TGTGCCAGCAGTTGGGCTCAGGGGGGAAAACTGTTTTTT. Protein product: CASSWAQGGKLFF.

This clone was observed a few times. The gene calls are TRBV6-6 and TRBJ1-2; D gene uncertain. V gave up 0 bases and J gave up 14 bases, with 10 bases separating them. The CDR3 contains 11 residues. Germline V gene lookup returns CDR1 MNHNY and CDR2 SVGAGI (reference sequence). The CDR3 protein is CASSYSMRCTF. The DNA for the CDR3 is TGTGCCAGCAGTTACTCGATGAGGTGTACCTTC.

This clone was detected a few times. The V gene is TRBV23-1, the J gene TRBJ1-4; D gene ambiguous. Being an ORF, TRBV23-1 has a function that is uncertain. This CDR3 spans 15 amino acids. The germline V and J ends were trimmed by 6 bases and 10 bases, with 21 bases remaining between them. CDR3 residues: CASSHAGGLLGKLFF. Written as DNA, the CDR3 is TGCGCCAGCAGCCACGCTGGAGGCCTCCTTGGAAAACTGTTTTTT.

The rearrangement joins TRBV19 to TRBJ1-1; 7 positions agree with TRBD1. V shed 6 bases, J shed 0 bases, and the junction held 7 bases outside the gene matches. The CDR3 runs 15 residues. Germline assignment: CDR1 LNHDA and CDR2 SQIVND (reference sequence). The CDR3 spells CASRHPGTVNTEAFF. CDR3 nucleotides: TGTGCCAGTAGGCACCCCGGGACAGTGAACACTGAAGCTTTCTTT.

The chain couples TRBV6-5 to TRBJ2-7, with D perhaps TRBD1 (5 bases). The V and J ends lost 2 bases and 1 base respectively, with 9 bases between them. Germline V gene lookup returns CDR1 MNHEY and CDR2 SVGAGI. The CDR3 has 14 amino acids. The CDR3 sequence is CASSYVDSSYEQYF. The DNA of the CDR3 is TGTGCCAGCAGTTACGTAGACAGTTCCTACGAGCAGTACTTC.

The V call is TRBV7-8, the J call TRBJ2-3, with D perhaps being TRBD1 or TRBD2 (6 bases each). CDR1 is SGHVS and CDR2 is FQNEAQ in the germline V gene. V dropped 3 bases and J dropped 0 bases, with 22 bases sitting between them. The CDR3 runs 19 residues. CDR3 bases: TGTGCCAGCAGCTTGGAATGGGGGGACACTCCCTCTAGCACAGATACGCAGTATTTT. It translates to CASSLEWGDTPSSTDTQYF.

The chain is built from TRBV14 and TRBJ1-1; D may be TRBD1 (5 bases). Deletions cut 4 bases from V and 6 bases from J, with 18 bases between. The germline gives CDR1 SGHDN, CDR2 FVKESK. This CDR3 has 15 residues. DNA of the CDR3: TGTGCCAGCAGCCGAAACCGTCAGGGTAATGCTGAAGCTTTCTTT. This codes for CASSRNRQGNAEAFF.

The rearrangement joins TRBV4-3 to TRBJ2-7; 7 bases agree with TRBD2. The CDR3 runs to 17 residues. The germline V gene encodes CDR1 LGHNA and CDR2 YSLEER. Trimming removed 0 bases from V and 6 bases from J; junction bases left unmatched: 14. The CDR3 sequence is CASSQDVSGAPFPEQYF. The CDR3 nucleotides are TGCGCCAGCAGCCAAGACGTCAGCGGGGCCCCCTTTCCCGAGCAGTACTTC.

The V call is TRBV2, the J call TRBJ2-4, with D perhaps matching TRBD1 or TRBD2 (5 bases each). V was clipped by 3 bases and J by 0 bases, with 18 bases between them. Germline CDR1 SNHLY, CDR2 FYNNEI. The CDR3 sequence is 18 residues long. The CDR3 DNA reads as TGTGCCAGCAGTGAGACAGAGGGAGTTCCCTTAGCCAAAAACATTCAGTACTTC. This codes for CASSETEGVPLAKNIQYF.

This chain connects TRBV5-1 to TRBJ2-7, with TRBD1 matching over 8 bases. Trimming cost V 3 bases and J 7 bases; bases outside gene matches: 9. This CDR3 is built from 14 residues. Germline CDR1 and CDR2: SGHRS and YFSETQ. The CDR3 loop is CASSSTGGTGEQYF. The DNA of the CDR3 is TGCGCCAGCAGCTCTACAGGGGGAACAGGAGAGCAGTACTTC.

The V gene is TRBV29-1, the J gene TRBJ1-3, with no clear D. CDR3 length: 13 amino acids. Trimming pared 6 bases from V and 0 bases from J, leaving 9 bases between. Germline CDR1 SQVTM, CDR2 ANQGSEA. The CDR3 DNA sequence: TGCAGCGTGAAGGTTCTCTCTGGAAACACCATATATTTT. Translating gives CSVKVLSGNTIYF.

This clone has a single count. The gene calls are TRBV7-9 and TRBJ2-7; D uncertain. Germline V lookup: CDR1 SEHNR, CDR2 FQNEAQ (reference sequence). The V end lost 1 base, the J end lost 0 bases, and 10 bases lay between the germline ends. The CDR3 has 15 amino acids. CDR3 DNA sequence: TGTGCCAGCAGCTTAGACGTGCCCCTCTCCTACGAGCAGTACTTC. Residues: CASSLDVPLSYEQYF.

This chain uses TRBV30 with TRBJ2-7; D tentatively reads TRBD1 or TRBD2 (7 bases each). This CDR3 contains 18 residues. The V and J ends lost 1 base and 1 base respectively, with 23 bases between them. Germline CDR1 and CDR2: GTSNPN and SVGIG (reference sequence). This CDR3 reads CAWSGPAGGDDFSYEQYF. The CDR3 coding sequence is TGTGCCTGGAGTGGCCCTGCAGGGGGGGATGACTTTTCCTACGAGCAGTACTTC.

This chain uses TRBV6-1 with TRBJ2-3; 12 nucleotides line up with TRBD2. From germline, CDR1 is MNHNS and CDR2 SASEGT. V lost 2 bases and J lost 0; bases outside the gene matches: 0. The CDR3 length is 16 residues. The CDR3 DNA follows: TGTGCCAGCAGTGAACTAGCGGGAGGGAGCACAGATACGCAGTATTTT. Translating it yields CASSELAGGSTDTQYF.

The V and J genes are TRBV6-6 and TRBJ1-5; no clear D. The CDR3 consists of 14 residues. Germline V gene lookup returns CDR1 MNHNY and CDR2 SVGAGI (reference sequence). Trimming cost V 4 bases and J 1 base, with 8 bases left between them. For the CDR3, the DNA is TGTGCCAGCAGTTTGGTGGACAGCAATCAGCCCCAGCATTTT. Amino acids: CASSLVDSNQPQHF.

The V call is TRBV30, the J call TRBJ2-6; maybe TRBD2 (6 bases). Germline V gives CDR1 GTSNPN, CDR2 SVGIG (reference sequence). CDR3 size: 14 residues. V was trimmed by 3 bases and J by 0 bases, leaving 6 bases between them. CDR3 coding DNA: TGTGCCTGGAGCGGGGGCTCTGGGGCCAACGTCCTGACTTTC. Protein: CAWSGGSGANVLTF. The full variable domain, in which reference TRBV30 and TRBJ2-6 provide the parts outside the CDR3, is SQTIHQWPATLVQPVGSPLSLECTVEGTSNPNLYWYRQAAGRGLQLLFYSVGIGQISSEVPQNLSASRPQDRQFILSSKKLLLSDSGFYLCAWSGGSGANVLTFGAGSRLTVL.

This chain links TRBV7-8 with TRBJ1-2, with D maybe TRBD1 (5 bases). This CDR3 has 16 residues. The V end was cut by 5 bases, the J end by 0 bases, with 16 bases between. Germline loops: CDR1 SGHVS, CDR2 FQNEAQ. The CDR3 nucleotides read TGTGCCAGCAGCCCCTCGACAGTACATACTAACTATGGCTACACCTTC. Residues: CASSPSTVHTNYGYTF.

The genes are TRBV9 and TRBJ2-7; D is unclear. V was clipped by 4 bases and J by 1 base, with 12 bases between them. The CDR3 runs 14 residues. Germline values: CDR1 SGDLS, CDR2 YYNGEE. The CDR3 region is CASSPPGRSYEQYF. In nucleotides, the CDR3 is TGTGCCAGCAGCCCCCCCGGAAGGTCCTACGAGCAGTACTTC.

Only a few counts were recorded for this clone. The V and J genes are TRBV30 and TRBJ1-5, with 8 bases lining up with TRBD1. Trimming cost V 5 bases and J 7 bases; bases outside gene matches: 7. CDR1 GTSNPN and CDR2 SVGIG come from the germline V gene (reference sequence). This CDR3 has 13 amino acids. CDR3 residues: CAWGRTGNQPQHF. DNA of the CDR3: TGTGCCTGGGGCCGGACAGGGAACCAGCCCCAGCATTTT.

In its sample, this clone was seen a few times. The chain carries TRBV6-4 and TRBJ1-2; D uncertain. Germline CDR1 is MRHNA and CDR2 is SNTAGT. The V end was cut by 6 bases, the J end by 4 bases, with 12 bases between. This CDR3 region has 13 residues. The CDR3 DNA follows: TGTGCCAGCAGCCGAATGTGGGGCTATGGCTACACCTTC. Translated: CASSRMWGYGYTF.

V usage is TRBV27 and J usage is TRBJ1-1; 9 bases agree with TRBD1. V trimming: 6 bases; J trimming: 0 bases; junction bases outside the gene matches: 5. Germline loops: CDR1 MNHEY, CDR2 SMNVEV (reference sequence). The CDR3 spans 15 residues. The CDR3 sequence: CASRPGTGMNTEAFF. CDR3 nucleotide sequence: TGTGCCAGCAGACCCGGGACAGGGATGAACACTGAAGCTTTCTTT.

This chain joins TRBV4-2 and TRBJ1-3, with 8 bases lining up with TRBD1. Trimming took 4 bases from V and 7 from J; bases not matched to a gene: 3. CDR3 length: 13 residues. CDR1 is LGHNA and CDR2 is YNFKEQ in the germline V gene. CDR3 residues: CASSLGTGNTIYF. The CDR3 DNA reads as TGTGCCAGCAGCCTTGGGACAGGCAACACCATATATTTT.

The CDR3 DNA sequence: TGTGCCAGCAGCTCCCTAATAGTGACGTACAATGAGCAGTTCTTC. Its protein is CASSSLIVTYNEQFF. The rearrangement joins TRBV7-2 to TRBJ2-1; D call uncertain. V lost 4 bases and J 4 bases, leaving 14 bases between the germline ends. Looked up from germline, CDR1 is SGHTA and CDR2 is FQGNSA. The CDR3 sequence is 15 residues long.

The chain has TRBV7-8 and TRBJ1-1; D is unresolved. Deletions cut 2 bases from V and 11 bases from J, with 12 bases between. Germline V gene lookup returns CDR1 SGHVS and CDR2 FQNEAQ. The CDR3 length is 12 residues. CDR3: CASSLPPQRAFF. The CDR3, as DNA: TGTGCCAGCAGCTTACCCCCGCAGCGGGCTTTCTTT.

The CDR3 reads CASSLGLGGHAYGYTF. CDR3 sequence (DNA): TGTGCCAGCAGCTTAGGTCTAGGGGGACACGCCTATGGCTACACCTTC. The J gene is TRBJ1-2, the V gene TRBV11-2, with TRBD1 as a possible D gene (6 bases). CDR1 SGHAT and CDR2 FQNNGV come from the germline V gene. The CDR3 consists of 16 residues. V gave up 1 base and J gave up 4 bases, with 16 bases separating them.